Shown below are 15 T cell receptor beta chains from a single sample sequenced in a study of T-cell memory formation after mild COVID-19. Using its own MiXCR run on the 5' RACE reads, TCRdb lists one record per CDR3 protein. The repertoire holds approximately 350,000 distinct CDR3 sequences, with around 15% as singletons. The source material was PBMCs or a T cell subset sorted from them (not recorded which). Receptors were obtained from a man between 18 and 35 years old who had mild COVID-19 (a few samples of this study predate the infection). Cell type and time point are not known.

This chain joins TRBV12-3 or TRBV12-4 and TRBJ1-4, with 7 bases that match TRBD1. The CDR3 runs 17 residues. V lost 0 bases and J lost 2; bases outside the gene matches: 6. The CDR3 DNA sequence: TGTGCCAGCAGTTTAGCGAGGGGGCGCCTGACTAATGAAAAACTGTTTTTT. The encoded protein is CASSLARGRLTNEKLFF.

This clonotype was seen repeatedly, ten times or more. The CDR3 DNA is TGTGCCAGCACCAAAAGACGCGGGGTTTCAGATACGCAGTATTTT. Protein product: CASTKRRGVSDTQYF. V is TRBV6-5 and J is TRBJ2-3; D may be TRBD2 (6 bases). Trimming removed 7 bases at V and 4 bases at J, with 18 bases between. Germline V gene data show CDR1 as MNHEY and CDR2 as SVGAGI. The CDR3 totals 15 residues.

The chain combines TRBV5-1 with TRBJ1-4; D is ambiguous. Germline CDR1 and CDR2: SGHRS and YFSETQ. Trimming removed 7 bases from V and 0 bases from J, with 13 bases in between. The CDR3 runs 15 residues. The CDR3 loop is CASRVGPTTNEKLFF. As DNA, the CDR3 is TGCGCCAGCCGAGTCGGGCCAACAACTAATGAAAAACTGTTTTTT.

J is TRBJ2-7 and V is TRBV27; D is ambiguous. This CDR3 has 13 residues. Per the germline V gene, CDR1 is MNHEY and CDR2 is SMNVEV (reference sequence). Trimming pared 5 bases from V and 2 bases from J, leaving 10 bases between. The CDR3 bases are TGTGCCAGCAGTCGCAGCCAAACCTACGAGCAGTACTTC. Amino acids: CASSRSQTYEQYF.

This clonotype has only one observation. The chain combines TRBV12-3 or TRBV12-4 with TRBJ2-5; no definite D call. This CDR3 spans 12 amino acids. V was cut by 3 bases and J by 6 bases, with 8 bases left in between. The CDR3 here is CASSFPSQTQYF. In DNA form, the CDR3 reads TGTGCCAGCAGTTTCCCATCGCAGACCCAGTACTTC.

This clonotype was seen a handful of times. This chain joins TRBV25-1 and TRBJ2-6, with D tentatively TRBD1 or TRBD2 (6 bases each). CDR1 and CDR2 (germline): MGHDK, SYGVNS. Trimming cost V 3 bases and J 1 base, with 19 bases left between them. The CDR3 sequence is 19 residues long. DNA for the CDR3: TGTGCCAGCAGTGATGAGATGGCCACAGGGAGGTCTGGGGCCAACGTCCTGACTTTC. The encoded protein is CASSDEMATGRSGANVLTF.

The chain has TRBV11-2 and TRBJ2-2; 7 nucleotides line up with TRBD1. V lost 6 bases, J lost 1 base, and 11 bases stayed unmatched. The germline V gene encodes CDR1 SGHAT and CDR2 FQNNGV. The CDR3 runs 17 residues. The CDR3 here is CASRWLGQSKNTGELFF. The CDR3 nucleotides read TGTGCCAGCAGGTGGTTGGGACAGAGCAAGAACACCGGGGAGCTGTTTTTT.

This rearrangement joins TRBV7-9 to TRBJ2-7; D tentatively fits TRBD1 or TRBD2 (5 bases each). CDR3 size: 15 residues. The ends were cut back, 3 bases at V and 0 bases at J, with 12 bases in the middle. From germline, CDR1 is SEHNR and CDR2 FQNEAQ (reference sequence). Written as DNA, the CDR3 is TGTGCCAGCAGCTTCTCCGAGAGGGGCTCCTACGAGCAGTACGTC. This codes for CASSFSERGSYEQYV.

This clonotype was detected many times. The rearrangement joins TRBV12-3 or TRBV12-4 to TRBJ2-2; the D gene is possibly TRBD1 (5 bases). V shed 6 bases and J shed 6 bases, with 17 bases lying between them. This CDR3 is 15 amino acids long. The CDR3 DNA reads TGTGCCAGCAGCTTTCTCCAGGGATTCGCCGGGGAGCTGTTTTTT. Its translation: CASSFLQGFAGELFF.

There are many counts of this clonotype. This sequence joins TRBV3-1 and TRBJ2-7, with D hard to call. Trimming shortened V by 3 bases and J by 0 bases, and 12 bases separated the two germline ends. Germline values: CDR1 LGHDT, CDR2 YNNKEL (reference sequence). This CDR3 is 15 amino acids long. The CDR3 loop is CASSHSRKGSYEQYF. CDR3 coding DNA: TGTGCCAGCAGCCACAGCCGGAAGGGCTCCTACGAGCAGTACTTC.

This clonotype was seen a few times. The rearrangement joins TRBV6-6 to TRBJ2-7; D is possibly TRBD1 (6 bases). This CDR3 has 15 residues. Trimming pared 2 bases from V and 2 bases from J, leaving 13 bases between. Germline CDR1 reads MNHNY; CDR2 reads SVGAGI (reference sequence). The CDR3 sequence: CASSYGVGGTYEQYF. DNA of the CDR3: TGTGCCAGCAGTTACGGTGTAGGGGGAACCTACGAGCAGTACTTC.

J is TRBJ2-3 and V is TRBV29-1; 9 bases map to TRBD1. The CDR3 is made up of 14 amino acids. Trimming removed 4 bases from V and 2 bases from J; junction bases left unmatched: 4. Germline assignment: CDR1 SQVTM and CDR2 ANQGSEA. The CDR3 reads CSVAGTGYTDTQYF. CDR3 nucleotide sequence: TGCAGCGTTGCCGGGACAGGGTACACAGATACGCAGTATTTT.

This clonotype has only a few counts. The chain uses TRBV11-2 and TRBJ2-1, with D perhaps TRBD1 (6 bases). V was trimmed by 3 bases and J by 8 bases, leaving 17 bases between them. Per the germline V gene, CDR1 is SGHAT and CDR2 is FQNNGV. CDR3 length: 15 residues. The CDR3 region is CASSFGTRTIDEQFF. CDR3 nucleotides: TGTGCCAGCAGCTTCGGGACACGGACCATCGATGAGCAGTTCTTC.

The V gene is TRBV2, the J gene TRBJ1-6; D is unclear. This CDR3 spans 14 amino acids. V lost 2 bases and J lost 9, with 11 bases in between. CDR1 is SNHLY and CDR2 is FYNNEI in the germline V gene. The DNA for the CDR3 is TGTGCCAGCAGTGAAATCAAGGTTCTTTCACCCCTCCACTTT. It encodes CASSEIKVLSPLHF.

The table lists this clonotype with a count of one. The chain joins TRBV11-3 to TRBJ2-5; 7 bases line up with TRBD1. The length of the CDR3 is 14 residues. From germline, CDR1 is SGHNT and CDR2 YENEEA. V shed 2 bases and J 7 bases; nucleotides not matched to a gene: 7. The CDR3 loop reads CASSLQTGFGTQYF. CDR3 sequence (DNA): TGTGCCAGCAGCTTACAGACAGGGTTCGGGACCCAGTACTTC.